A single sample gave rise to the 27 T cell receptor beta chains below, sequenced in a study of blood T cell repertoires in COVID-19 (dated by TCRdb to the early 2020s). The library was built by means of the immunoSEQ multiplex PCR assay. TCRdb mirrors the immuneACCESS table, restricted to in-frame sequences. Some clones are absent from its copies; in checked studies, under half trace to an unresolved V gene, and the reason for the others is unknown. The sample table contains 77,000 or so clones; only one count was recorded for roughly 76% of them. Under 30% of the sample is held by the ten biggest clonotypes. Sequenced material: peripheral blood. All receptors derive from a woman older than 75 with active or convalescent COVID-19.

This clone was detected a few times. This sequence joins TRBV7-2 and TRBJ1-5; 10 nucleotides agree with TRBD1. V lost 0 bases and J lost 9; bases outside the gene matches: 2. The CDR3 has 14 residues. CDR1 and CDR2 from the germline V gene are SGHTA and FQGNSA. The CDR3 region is CASSLAGQGTPQHF. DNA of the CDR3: TGTGCCAGCAGCTTAGCGGGACAGGGGACGCCCCAGCATTTT.

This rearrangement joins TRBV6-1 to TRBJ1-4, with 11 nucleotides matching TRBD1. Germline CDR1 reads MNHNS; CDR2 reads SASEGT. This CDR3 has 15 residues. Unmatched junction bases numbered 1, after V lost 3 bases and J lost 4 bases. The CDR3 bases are TGTGCCAGCAGTGAGGGACAGGGGGGTAATGAAAAACTGTTTTTT. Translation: CASSEGQGGNEKLFF.

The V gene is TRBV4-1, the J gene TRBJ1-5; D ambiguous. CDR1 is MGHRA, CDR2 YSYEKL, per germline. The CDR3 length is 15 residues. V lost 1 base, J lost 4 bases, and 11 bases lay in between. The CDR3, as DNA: TGCGCCAGCAGCCAAGTAAACACCTTGAATCAGCCCCAGCATTTT. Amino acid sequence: CASSQVNTLNQPQHF.

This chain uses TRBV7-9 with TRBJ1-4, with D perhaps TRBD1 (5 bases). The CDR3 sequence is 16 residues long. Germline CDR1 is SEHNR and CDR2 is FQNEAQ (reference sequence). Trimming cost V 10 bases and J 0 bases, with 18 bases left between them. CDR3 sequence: CAITAGWGATNEKLFF. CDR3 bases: TGTGCCATCACCGCGGGTTGGGGGGCAACTAATGAAAAACTGTTTTTT.

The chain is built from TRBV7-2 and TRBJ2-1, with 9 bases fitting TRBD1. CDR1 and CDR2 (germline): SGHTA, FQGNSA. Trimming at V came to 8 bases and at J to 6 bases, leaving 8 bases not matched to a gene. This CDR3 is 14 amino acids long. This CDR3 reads CASGRGTGRNEQFF. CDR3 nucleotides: TGTGCCAGCGGAAGGGGGACAGGGCGCAATGAGCAGTTCTTC. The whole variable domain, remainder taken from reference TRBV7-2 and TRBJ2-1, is GAGVSQSPSNKVTEKGKDVELRCDPISGHTALYWYRQSLGQGLEFLIYFQGNSAPDKSGLPSDRFSAERTGGSVSTLTIQRTQQEDSAVYLCASGRGTGRNEQFFGPGTRLTVL.

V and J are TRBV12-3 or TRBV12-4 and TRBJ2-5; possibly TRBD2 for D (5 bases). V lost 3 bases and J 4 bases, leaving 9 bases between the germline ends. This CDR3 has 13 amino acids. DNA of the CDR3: TGTGCCAGCAGTTTGAGGGCGAGAGAGACCCAGTACTTC. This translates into CASSLRARETQYF.

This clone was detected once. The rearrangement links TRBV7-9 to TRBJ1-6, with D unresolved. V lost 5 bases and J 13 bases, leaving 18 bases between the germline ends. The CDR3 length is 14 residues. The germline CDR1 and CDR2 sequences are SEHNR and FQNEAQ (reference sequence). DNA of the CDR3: TGTGCCAGCAGCCCCACCAGCGAGGTCGGGCCCCTCCACTTT. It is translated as CASSPTSEVGPLHF.

For the CDR3, the DNA is TGTGCCAGCAGCCAAGGACCCGACATCCACTACGAGCAGTACTTC. Translation: CASSQGPDIHYEQYF. The V gene is TRBV3-1 (or the pseudogene TRBV3-2), the J gene TRBJ2-7; no clear D gene. This CDR3 has 15 residues. V lost 1 base and J lost 3, with 13 bases in between. Per germline, CDR1 LGHDT and CDR2 YNNKEL (reference sequence).

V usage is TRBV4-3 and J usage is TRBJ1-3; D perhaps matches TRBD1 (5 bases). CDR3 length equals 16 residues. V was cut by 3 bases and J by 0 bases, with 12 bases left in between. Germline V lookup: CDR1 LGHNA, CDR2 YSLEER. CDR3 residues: CASSQDLDSSGNTIYF. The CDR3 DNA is TGCGCCAGCAGCCAGGACCTCGACAGCTCTGGAAACACCATATATTTT.

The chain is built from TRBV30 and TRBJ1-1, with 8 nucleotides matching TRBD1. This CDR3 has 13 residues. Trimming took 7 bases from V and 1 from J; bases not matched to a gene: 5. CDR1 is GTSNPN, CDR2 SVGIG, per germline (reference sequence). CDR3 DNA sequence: TGTGCCTCAAAAACAGGGGGGAACACTGAAGCTTTCTTT. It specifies CASKTGGNTEAFF.

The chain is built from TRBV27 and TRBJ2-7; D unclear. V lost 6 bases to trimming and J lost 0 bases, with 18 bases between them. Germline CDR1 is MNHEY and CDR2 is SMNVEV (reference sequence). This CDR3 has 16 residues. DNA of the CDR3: TGTGCCAGCAGAGCGTACCGGTCTTCCGCCTCCTACGAGCAGTACTTC. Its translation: CASRAYRSSASYEQYF.

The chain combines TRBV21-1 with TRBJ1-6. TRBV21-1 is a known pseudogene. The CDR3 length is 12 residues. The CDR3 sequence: CASSKARSPLHF. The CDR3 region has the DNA TGTGCCAGCAGCAAAGCGCGGTCACCCCTCCACTTT.

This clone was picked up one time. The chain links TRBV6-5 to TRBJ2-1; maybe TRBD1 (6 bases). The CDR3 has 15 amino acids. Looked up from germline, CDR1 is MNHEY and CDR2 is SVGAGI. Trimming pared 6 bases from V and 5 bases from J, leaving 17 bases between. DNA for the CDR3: TGTGCCAGCAGCCAAACCCGGGACACCCACAATGAGCAGTTCTTC. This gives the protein CASSQTRDTHNEQFF.

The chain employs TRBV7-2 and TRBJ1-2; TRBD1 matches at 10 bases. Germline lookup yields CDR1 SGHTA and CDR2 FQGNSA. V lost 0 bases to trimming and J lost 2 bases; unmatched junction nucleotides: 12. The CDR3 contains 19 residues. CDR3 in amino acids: CASSLALLDRGKRNYGYTF. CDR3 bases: TGTGCCAGCAGCTTAGCGCTGCTGGACAGGGGGAAAAGGAACTATGGCTACACCTTC.

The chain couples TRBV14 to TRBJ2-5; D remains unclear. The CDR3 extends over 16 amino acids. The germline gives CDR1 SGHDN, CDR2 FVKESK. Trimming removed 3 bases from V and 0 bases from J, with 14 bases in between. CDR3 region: CASSQALPAYQETQYF. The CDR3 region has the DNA TGTGCCAGCAGCCAGGCCCTCCCTGCCTACCAAGAGACCCAGTACTTC.

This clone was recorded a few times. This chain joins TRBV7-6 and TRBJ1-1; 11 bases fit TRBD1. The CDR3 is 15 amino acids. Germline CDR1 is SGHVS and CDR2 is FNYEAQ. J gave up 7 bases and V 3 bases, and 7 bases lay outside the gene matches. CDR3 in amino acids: CASSFTGTGGGEAFF. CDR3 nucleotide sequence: TGTGCCAGCAGCTTTACCGGGACAGGGGGAGGTGAAGCTTTCTTT.

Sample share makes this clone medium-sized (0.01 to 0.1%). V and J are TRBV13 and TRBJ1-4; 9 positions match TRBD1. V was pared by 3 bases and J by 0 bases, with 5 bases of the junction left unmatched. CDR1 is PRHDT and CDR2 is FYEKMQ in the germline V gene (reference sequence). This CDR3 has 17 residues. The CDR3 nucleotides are TGTGCCAGCAGCTTCTCACAGGGGGCCGCAACTAATGAAAAACTGTTTTTT. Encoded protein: CASSFSQGAATNEKLFF.

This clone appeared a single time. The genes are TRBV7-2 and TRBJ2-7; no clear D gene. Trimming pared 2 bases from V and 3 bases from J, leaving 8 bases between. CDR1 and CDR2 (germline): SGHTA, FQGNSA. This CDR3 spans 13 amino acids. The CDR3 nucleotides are TGTGCCAGCAGCTTACTTAGGAGCTACGAGCAGTACTTC. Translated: CASSLLRSYEQYF.

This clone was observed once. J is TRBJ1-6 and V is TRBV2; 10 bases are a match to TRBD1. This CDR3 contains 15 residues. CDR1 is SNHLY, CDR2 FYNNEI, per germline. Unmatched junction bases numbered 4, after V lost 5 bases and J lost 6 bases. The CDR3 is CASSTGTGANSPLHF. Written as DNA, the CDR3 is TGTGCCAGCAGTACCGGGACAGGGGCTAATTCACCCCTCCACTTT. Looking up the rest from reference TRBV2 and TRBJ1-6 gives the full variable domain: EPEVTQTPSHQVTQMGQEVILRCVPISNHLYFYWYRQILGQKVEFLVSFYNNEISEKSEIFDDQFSVERPDGSNFTLKIRSTKLEDSAMYFCASSTGTGANSPLHFGNGTRLTVT.

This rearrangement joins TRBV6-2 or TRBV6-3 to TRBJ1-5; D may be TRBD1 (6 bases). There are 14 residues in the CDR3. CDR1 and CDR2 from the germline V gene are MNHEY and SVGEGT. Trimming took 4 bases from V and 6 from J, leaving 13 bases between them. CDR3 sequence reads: CASSLGGGSQPQHF. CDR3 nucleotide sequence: TGTGCCAGCAGTTTGGGAGGGGGAAGTCAGCCCCAGCATTTT.

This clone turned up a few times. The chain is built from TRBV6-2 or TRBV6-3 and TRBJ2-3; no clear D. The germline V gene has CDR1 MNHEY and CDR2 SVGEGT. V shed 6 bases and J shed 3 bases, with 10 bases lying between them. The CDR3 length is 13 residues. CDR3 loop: CASSLLETDTQYF. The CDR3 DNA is TGTGCCAGCAGCCTTCTGGAGACAGATACGCAGTATTTT.

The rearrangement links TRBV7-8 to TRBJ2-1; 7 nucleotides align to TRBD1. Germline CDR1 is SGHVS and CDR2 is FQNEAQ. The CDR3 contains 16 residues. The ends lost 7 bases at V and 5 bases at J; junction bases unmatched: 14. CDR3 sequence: CASTLTGARKDNEQFF. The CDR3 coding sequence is TGTGCCAGCACCCTTACAGGGGCCAGGAAAGACAATGAGCAGTTCTTC.

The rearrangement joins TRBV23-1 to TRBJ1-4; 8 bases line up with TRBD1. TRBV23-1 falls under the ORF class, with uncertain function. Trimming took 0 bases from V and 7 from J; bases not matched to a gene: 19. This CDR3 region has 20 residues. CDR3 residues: CASSQSRQGARSAEGEKLFF. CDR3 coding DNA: TGCGCCAGCAGTCAATCGAGGCAGGGGGCGAGAAGTGCCGAGGGTGAAAAACTGTTTTTT.

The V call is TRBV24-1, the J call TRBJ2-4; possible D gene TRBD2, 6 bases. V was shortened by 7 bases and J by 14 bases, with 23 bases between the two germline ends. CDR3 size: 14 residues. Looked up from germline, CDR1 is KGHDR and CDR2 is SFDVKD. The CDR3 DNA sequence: TGTGCCACCAGCCGGGACCCAAAAGGAGGGTGGGAGTACTTC. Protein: CATSRDPKGGWEYF.

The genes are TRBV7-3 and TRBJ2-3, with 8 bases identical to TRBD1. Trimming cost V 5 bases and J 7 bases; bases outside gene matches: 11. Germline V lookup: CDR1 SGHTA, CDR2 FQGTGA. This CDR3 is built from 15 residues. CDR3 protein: CASSATGAPLNTQYF. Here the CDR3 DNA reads TGTGCCAGCAGCGCGACAGGGGCCCCCTTAAATACGCAGTATTTT.

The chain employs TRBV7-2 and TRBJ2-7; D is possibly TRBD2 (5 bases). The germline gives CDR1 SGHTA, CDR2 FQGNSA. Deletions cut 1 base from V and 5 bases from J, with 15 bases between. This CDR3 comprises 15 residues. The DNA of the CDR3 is TGTGCCAGCAGCTTAGTGGGAGAGCGCGACCACGAGCAGTACTTC. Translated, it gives CASSLVGERDHEQYF.

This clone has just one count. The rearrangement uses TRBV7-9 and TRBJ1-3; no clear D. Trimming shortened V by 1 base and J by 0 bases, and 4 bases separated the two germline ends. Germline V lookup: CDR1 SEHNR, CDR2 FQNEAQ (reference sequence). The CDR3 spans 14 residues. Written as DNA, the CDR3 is TGTGCCAGCAGCTTAGGCAGCTCTGGAAACACCATATATTTT. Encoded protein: CASSLGSSGNTIYF.